The entry below describes one TCR beta chain. What it binds is not known. Germline V CDR1 and CDR2: MDHEN, SYDVKM. The CDR3 is 12 amino acids. Trimming took off 4 bases at V and 1 base at J, with 4 bases between the two ends. Assay used: immunoSEQ multiplex PCR; TCRdb lists only in-frame clones, some missing. The table shows about 75,000 clones, with roughly 89% occurring only once. This entry comes from a study of OX40 agonist ivuxolimab in advanced cancers. Study-level background: Ivuxolimab, an agonistic anti-OX40 (CD134) antibody, was given to patients. Prior therapy, whether anti-PD-1, anti-PD-L1 or anti-CTLA-4, was allowed, and approximately 37% had some. One hepatocellular carcinoma and a couple of cutaneous melanoma patients partially responded. The study, taken as a whole, reports: In general, CD8+ T cells held more expanded clones than CD4+ did, on average.

Here the sequenced sample was CD4+ or CD8+ T cells sorted from blood, taken in a trial of the OX40 agonist ivuxolimab. The chain links TRBV28 to TRBJ1-1, with unresolved D. This receptor was identified in an adult with an advanced solid tumor such as melanoma, head and neck, liver or kidney cancer. CDR3 sequence (DNA): TGTGCCAGCAGTTGGGGGAACACTGAAGCTTTCTTT. It yields the protein CASSWGNTEAFF.